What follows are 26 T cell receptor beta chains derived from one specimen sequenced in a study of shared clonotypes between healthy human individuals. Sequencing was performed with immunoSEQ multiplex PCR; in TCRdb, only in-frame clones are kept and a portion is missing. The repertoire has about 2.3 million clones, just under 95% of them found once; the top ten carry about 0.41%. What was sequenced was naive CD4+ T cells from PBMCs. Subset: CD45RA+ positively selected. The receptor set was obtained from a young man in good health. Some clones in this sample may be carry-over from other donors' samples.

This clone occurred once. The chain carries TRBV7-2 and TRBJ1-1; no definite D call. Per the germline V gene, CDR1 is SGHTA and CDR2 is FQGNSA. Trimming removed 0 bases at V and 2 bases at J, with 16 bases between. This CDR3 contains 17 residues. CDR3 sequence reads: CASSLAWGGSPNTEAFF. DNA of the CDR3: TGTGCCAGCAGCTTAGCGTGGGGAGGGTCCCCAAACACTGAAGCTTTCTTT.

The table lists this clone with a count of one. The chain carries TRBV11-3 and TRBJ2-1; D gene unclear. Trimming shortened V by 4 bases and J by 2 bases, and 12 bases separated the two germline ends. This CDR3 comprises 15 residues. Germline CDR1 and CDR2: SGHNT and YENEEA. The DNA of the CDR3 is TGTGCCAGCAGCTCCCGGATTGGGACCTACAATGAGCAGTTCTTC. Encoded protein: CASSSRIGTYNEQFF.

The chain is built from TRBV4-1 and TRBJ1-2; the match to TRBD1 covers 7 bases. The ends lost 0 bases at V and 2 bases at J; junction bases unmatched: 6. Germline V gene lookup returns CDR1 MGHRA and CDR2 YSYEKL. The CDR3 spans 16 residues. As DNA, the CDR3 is TGCGCCAGCAGCCAAGAAGGTACCAGGGGGAACTATGGCTACACCTTC. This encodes CASSQEGTRGNYGYTF.

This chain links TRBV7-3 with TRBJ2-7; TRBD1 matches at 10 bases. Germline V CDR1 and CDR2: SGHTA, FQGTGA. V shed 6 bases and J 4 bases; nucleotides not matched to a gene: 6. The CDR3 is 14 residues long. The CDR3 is CASRQRQGAYEQYF. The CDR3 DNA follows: TGTGCCAGCAGGCAGAGACAGGGGGCATACGAGCAGTACTTC.

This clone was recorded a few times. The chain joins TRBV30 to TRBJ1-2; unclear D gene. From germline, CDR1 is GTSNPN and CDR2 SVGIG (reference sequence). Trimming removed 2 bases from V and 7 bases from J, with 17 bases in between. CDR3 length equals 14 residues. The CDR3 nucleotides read TGTGCCTGGAGTATACAACCGGGGTACGGTGGCTACACCTTC. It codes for CAWSIQPGYGGYTF.

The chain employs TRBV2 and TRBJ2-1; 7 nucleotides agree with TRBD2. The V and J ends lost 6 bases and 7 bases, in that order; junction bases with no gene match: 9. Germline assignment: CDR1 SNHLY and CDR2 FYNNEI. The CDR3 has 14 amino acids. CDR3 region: CASRSERLANEQFF. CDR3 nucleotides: TGTGCCAGCAGATCTGAGCGACTAGCAAATGAGCAGTTCTTC.

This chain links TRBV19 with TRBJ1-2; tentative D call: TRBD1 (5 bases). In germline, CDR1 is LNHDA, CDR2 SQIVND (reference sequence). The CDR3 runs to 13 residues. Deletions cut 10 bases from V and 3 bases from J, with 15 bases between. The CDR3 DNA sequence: TGTGCCACTGATGGTAGGGGTGACTATGGCTACACCTTC. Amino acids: CATDGRGDYGYTF.

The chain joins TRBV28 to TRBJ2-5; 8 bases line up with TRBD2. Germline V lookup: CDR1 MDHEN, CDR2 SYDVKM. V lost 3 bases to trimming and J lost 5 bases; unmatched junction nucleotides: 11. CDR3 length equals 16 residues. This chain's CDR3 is CASSFSDGRAGETQYF. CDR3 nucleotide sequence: TGTGCCAGCAGTTTCTCGGACGGGAGGGCCGGGGAGACCCAGTACTTC.

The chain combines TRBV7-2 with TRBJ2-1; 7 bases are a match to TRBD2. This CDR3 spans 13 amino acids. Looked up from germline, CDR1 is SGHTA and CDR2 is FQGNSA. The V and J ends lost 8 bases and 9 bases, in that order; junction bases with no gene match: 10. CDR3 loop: CASGEGQLGEQFF. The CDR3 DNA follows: TGTGCCAGCGGGGAGGGCCAACTGGGTGAGCAGTTCTTC.

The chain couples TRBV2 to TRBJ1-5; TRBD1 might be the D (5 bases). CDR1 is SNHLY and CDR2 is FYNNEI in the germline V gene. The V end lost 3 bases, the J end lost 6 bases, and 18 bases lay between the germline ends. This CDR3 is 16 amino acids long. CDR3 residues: CASSESTGRSGQPQHF. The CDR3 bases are TGTGCCAGCAGTGAGTCCACGGGGCGTAGCGGTCAGCCCCAGCATTTT.

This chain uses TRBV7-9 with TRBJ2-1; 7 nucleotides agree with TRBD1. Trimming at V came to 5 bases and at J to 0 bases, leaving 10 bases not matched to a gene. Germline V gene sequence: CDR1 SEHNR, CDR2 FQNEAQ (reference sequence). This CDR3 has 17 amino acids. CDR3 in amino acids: CASSPYPGQSSYNEQFF. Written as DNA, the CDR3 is TGTGCCAGCAGCCCCTACCCGGGACAGAGCTCCTACAATGAGCAGTTCTTC.

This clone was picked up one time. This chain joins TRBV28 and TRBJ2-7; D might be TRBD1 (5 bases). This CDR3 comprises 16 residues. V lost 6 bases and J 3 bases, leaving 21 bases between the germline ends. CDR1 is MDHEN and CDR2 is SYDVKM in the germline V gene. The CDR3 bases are TGTGCCAGCAGAACAAATCCAGGGTCCTGGGACTACGAGCAGTACTTC. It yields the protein CASRTNPGSWDYEQYF.

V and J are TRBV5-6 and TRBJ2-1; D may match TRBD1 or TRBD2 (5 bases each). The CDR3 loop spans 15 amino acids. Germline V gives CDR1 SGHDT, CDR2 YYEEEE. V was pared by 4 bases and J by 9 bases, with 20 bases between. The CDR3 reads CASSHAPQGPAEQFF. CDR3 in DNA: TGTGCCAGCAGCCACGCCCCTCAGGGACCTGCTGAGCAGTTCTTC.

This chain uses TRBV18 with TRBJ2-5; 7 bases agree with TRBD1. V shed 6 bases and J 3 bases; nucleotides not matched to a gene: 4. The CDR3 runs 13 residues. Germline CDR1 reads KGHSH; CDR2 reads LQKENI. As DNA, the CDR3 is TGTGCCAGCTCCTTAGACAGGGAAGAGACCCAGTACTTC. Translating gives CASSLDREETQYF. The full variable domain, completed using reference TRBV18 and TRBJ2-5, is NAGVMQNPRHLVRRRGQEARLRCSPMKGHSHVYWYRQLPEEGLKFMVYLQKENIIDESGMPKERFSAEFPKEGPSILRIQQVVRGDSAAYFCASSLDREETQYFGPGTRLLVL.

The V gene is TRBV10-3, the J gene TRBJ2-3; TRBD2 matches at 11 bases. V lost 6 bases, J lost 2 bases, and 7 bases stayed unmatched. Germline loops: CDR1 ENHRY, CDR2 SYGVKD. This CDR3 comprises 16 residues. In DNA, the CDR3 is TGTGCCATCAGAGTAGGGACTAGCGGAATCACAGATACGCAGTATTTT. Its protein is CAIRVGTSGITDTQYF.

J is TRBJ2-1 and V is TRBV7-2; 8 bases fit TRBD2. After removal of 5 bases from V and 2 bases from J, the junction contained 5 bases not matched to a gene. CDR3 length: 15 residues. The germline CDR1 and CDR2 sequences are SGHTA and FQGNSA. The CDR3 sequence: CASSLSGSTYNEQFF. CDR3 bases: TGTGCCAGCAGCCTCAGCGGGAGTACCTACAATGAGCAGTTCTTC. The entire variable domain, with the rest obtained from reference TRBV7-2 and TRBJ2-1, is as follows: GAGVSQSPSNKVTEKGKDVELRCDPISGHTALYWYRQSLGQGLEFLIYFQGNSAPDKSGLPSDRFSAERTGGSVSTLTIQRTQQEDSAVYLCASSLSGSTYNEQFFGPGTRLTVL.

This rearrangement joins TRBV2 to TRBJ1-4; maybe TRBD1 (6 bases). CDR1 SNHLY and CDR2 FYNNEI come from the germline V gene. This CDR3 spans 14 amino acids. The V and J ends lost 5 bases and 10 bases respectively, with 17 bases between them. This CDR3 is CASSRDSGRGKLFF. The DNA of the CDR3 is TGTGCCAGCAGTAGGGACTCCGGCAGGGGAAAACTGTTTTTT.

The CDR3 DNA reads TGCAGCGTTCAGGCCCGGGACAGGGGATTTCGTAACATTCAGTACTTC. It yields the protein CSVQARDRGFRNIQYF. This rearrangement joins TRBV29-1 to TRBJ2-4; 10 nucleotides align to TRBD1. CDR1 SQVTM and CDR2 ANQGSEA come from the germline V gene. The CDR3 sequence is 16 residues long. V shed 5 bases and J 7 bases; nucleotides not matched to a gene: 14.

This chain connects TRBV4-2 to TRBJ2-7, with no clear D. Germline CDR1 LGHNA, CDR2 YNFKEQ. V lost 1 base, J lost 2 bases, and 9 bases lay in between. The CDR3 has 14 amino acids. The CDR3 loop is CASSQVDSTYEQYF. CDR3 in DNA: TGTGCCAGCAGCCAAGTCGACTCAACCTACGAGCAGTACTTC.

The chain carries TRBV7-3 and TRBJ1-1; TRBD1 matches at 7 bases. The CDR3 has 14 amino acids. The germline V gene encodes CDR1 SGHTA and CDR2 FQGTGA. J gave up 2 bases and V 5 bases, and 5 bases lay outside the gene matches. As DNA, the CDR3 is TGTGCCAGCAGCGAACGACAGGGCAACACTGAAGCTTTCTTT. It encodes CASSERQGNTEAFF.

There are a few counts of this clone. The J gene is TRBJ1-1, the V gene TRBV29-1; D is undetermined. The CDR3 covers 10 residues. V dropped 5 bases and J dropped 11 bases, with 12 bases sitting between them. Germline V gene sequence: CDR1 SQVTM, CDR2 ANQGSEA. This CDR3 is CSVSDRGAFF. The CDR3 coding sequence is TGCAGCGTTTCAGATAGAGGGGCTTTCTTT.

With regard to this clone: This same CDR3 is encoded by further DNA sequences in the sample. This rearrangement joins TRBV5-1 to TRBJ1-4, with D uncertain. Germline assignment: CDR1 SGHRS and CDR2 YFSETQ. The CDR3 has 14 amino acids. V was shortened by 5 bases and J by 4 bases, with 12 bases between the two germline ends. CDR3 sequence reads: CASSSGTRNEKLFF. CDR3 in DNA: TGCGCCAGCAGTTCAGGAACCCGTAATGAAAAACTGTTTTTT. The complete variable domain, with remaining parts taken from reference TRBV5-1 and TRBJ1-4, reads KAGVTQTPRYLIKTRGQQVTLSCSPISGHRSVSWYQQTPGQGLQFLFEYFSETQRNKGNFPGRFSGRQFSNSRSEMNVSTLELGDSALYLCASSSGTRNEKLFFGSGTQLSVL.

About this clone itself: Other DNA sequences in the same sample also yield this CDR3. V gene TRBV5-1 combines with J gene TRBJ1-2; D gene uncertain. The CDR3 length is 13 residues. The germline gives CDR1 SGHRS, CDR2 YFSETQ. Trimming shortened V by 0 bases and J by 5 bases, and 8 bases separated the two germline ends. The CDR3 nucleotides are TGCGCCAGCAGCTTGGGAACAGCTTATGGCTACACCTTC. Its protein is CASSLGTAYGYTF.

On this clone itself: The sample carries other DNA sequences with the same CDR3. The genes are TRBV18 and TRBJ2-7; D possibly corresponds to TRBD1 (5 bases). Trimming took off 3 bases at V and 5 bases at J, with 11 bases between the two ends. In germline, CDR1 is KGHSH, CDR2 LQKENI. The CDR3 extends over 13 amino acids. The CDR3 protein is CASSPGQANEQYF. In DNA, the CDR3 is TGTGCCAGCTCACCCGGACAAGCGAACGAGCAGTACTTC.

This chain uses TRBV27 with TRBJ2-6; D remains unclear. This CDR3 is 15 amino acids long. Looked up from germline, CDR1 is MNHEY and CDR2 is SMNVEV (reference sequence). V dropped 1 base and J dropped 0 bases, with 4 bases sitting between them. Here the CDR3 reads CASSLWSSGANVLTF. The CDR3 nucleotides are TGTGCCAGCAGTTTATGGAGCTCTGGGGCCAACGTCCTGACTTTC.

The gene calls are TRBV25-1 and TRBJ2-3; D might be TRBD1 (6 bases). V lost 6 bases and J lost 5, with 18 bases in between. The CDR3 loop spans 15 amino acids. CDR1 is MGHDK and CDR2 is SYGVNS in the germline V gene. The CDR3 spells CASSHLRQGRDTQYF. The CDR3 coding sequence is TGTGCCAGCAGCCATCTCCGGCAGGGGAGAGATACGCAGTATTTT.